This T cell receptor (beta chain) came from a study of cytomegalovirus exposure and HLA in healthy donors (dated 2017 in TCRdb). Some background on the complete study: An earlier analysis of about 530 of the donors reported under 300 Gb of sequence data and some 110 million unique TCR beta sequences obtained from roughly 180 million T cells. Approximately 300 gigabases of sequencing data and about 92 million unique TCR sequences made up an early release that covered nearly 650 HLA-typed donors. The genetic ancestry cluster associated with self-reported Caucasian donors included approximately 85% of the 398 genotyped donors. The study aimed to test whether signatures of past pathogen exposure could be identified by cataloging public T cell receptors. Using immunosequencing, the study profiled T cell repertoires from 500 to 800 subjects and related those repertoires to cytomegalovirus serostatus. Besides the first cohort of around 700 subjects, a separate validation cohort made up of 120 different subjects was used. High-throughput TCR immunosequencing, statistical association of individual TCRs with disease status, and machine learning were combined to predict cytomegalovirus infection status. In a later analysis, previously published TCR beta repertoires from fewer than 750 donors were re-analyzed and high-resolution HLA genotyping was added so that TCR occurrence patterns could be studied. The later analysis used no new phenotypic data to find candidate immune exposures, relying instead on TCR beta sequences and their occurrence across donors. To decide whether each TCR beta V gene segment behaved as functional or pseudogenic, an earlier analysis of some 600 of the donors relied on high-throughput TCR beta sequencing. Donor age, sex, ethnicity and CMV serostatus were compiled alongside the repertoire data. In a later genetic analysis, genome-wide SNP genotypes for about three fifths of the roughly 670 donors were used, and that subset was treated as a discovery cohort. All discovery cohort repertoires had been generated on a single sequencing platform. HLA typing included class I and class II loci at four-digit resolution. Typing coverage differed by locus: A, B, C, DRB1 and DQB1 were typed in about 620-630 donors, DQA1 in around 500, DPA1 in 600 to 610, and DPB1 in just under 490. Because of strong linkage in the cohort, roughly five DR-DQ haplotypes were treated as single units for association and clustering. On average, approximately 250,000 unique TCR beta nucleotide sequences were sequenced per donor among some 430 genotyped donors of the cohort, with approximately 18% of those sequences being non-productive. What the research found in general, with its limitations: In vitro tests confirmed that a few of the cytomegalovirus-associated TCR beta chains recognize cytomegalovirus antigens. In a later genetic analysis, fewer N-insertions in productive TCRs were reported among donors in an Asian-associated ancestry cluster than the approximately 670-donor mean. In a later analysis, TCR association rates were found to vary across HLA loci, with the most associated TCRs seen for DRB1 alleles and the fewest for HLA-C alleles. Some IMGT-functional V segments, including TRBV6-2 and TRBV6-3, could not be told apart with the 87-base-pair reads, so those segments were excluded. Most CMV-associated TCR beta chains appeared to be HLA-restricted in a later analysis, and the HLA associations seemed to be driven largely by CMV exposure. A further reported finding was that TCR beta sequences accurately predicted the HLA-A and HLA-B alleles for most subjects in the first cohort. The study gave a list of 150 to 200 TCR beta chains associated with cytomegalovirus. In an earlier analysis of fewer than 750 of the donors, most TCR beta V segments were observed in productive rearrangements about 90% or about 30% of the time, broadly matching IMGT annotations. When HLA alleles, especially DR and DQ, strongly co-occurred, attributing TCR associations to individual alleles was difficult. The authors suggested that the approach could potentially be generalized to other disease states and immunological phenotypes. A later analysis found that HLA-associated TCR beta chains were more clonally expanded and had lower generation probabilities than equally common non-associated chains. A later analysis associated 16,951 TCR beta sequences with specific HLA alleles at a false discovery rate of 0.05. Because counts were too low, roughly 18 rarely observed V segments, including chromosome 9 orphons, were left out of the earlier analysis of a few hundred of the donors. Across donors, most TCR sequences were observed very rarely, whereas some public TCRs were present in many individuals. The cohort was sequenced for TCR beta chains only, and without alpha or paired-chain data the features that could be detected were limited. Immune exposure information for the cohort was limited to CMV serostatus. In a later analysis, several top co-occurrence clusters were reported to appear linked to parvovirus B19, influenza, CMV and Epstein-Barr virus. In both the original and validation cohorts, the classifier was reported to diagnose cytomegalovirus status with high specificity and sensitivity. Linkage disequilibrium might explain the correlated functional status among segregating V segments, but an unknown experimental factor could not be ruled out. Roughly uniform sequencing depth across donors was assumed in presence/absence analyses, although this assumption may not hold. An association between a missense DCLRE1C variant and V-gene and J-gene trimming of TCR beta chains was found in a later genetic analysis and replicated in an independent cohort. A cluster of highly shared sequence variants was judged likely to be a technical artifact of the sequencing pipeline. Because some donors lacked HLA typing at each locus, the association tests relied only on the typed subset.

This clone came up once. Its antigen is still unknown. Per-base qualities were not stored, and no clone one base away is much larger. Taken from cysteine to phenylalanine, the CDR3 has 13 residues. The entry retains the CDR3 DNA only, 39 bases that are in frame from base 1. V loses 1 base, J loses 6 bases, and the germline ends lie 7 bases apart. Reading the germline V gene gives CDR1 SNHLY and CDR2 FYNNEI. The library came from the immunoSEQ multiplex PCR assay. A mixture of 60 forward primers for TCR Vbeta segments and 13 reverse primers for TCR Jbeta segments was used in the multiplex PCR. The CDR3 region of rearranged TCR beta genes was amplified from genomic DNA with a multiplex PCR assay. On the Illumina HiSeq System, the amplified TCR beta libraries were sequenced as 87-base-pair reads. In the source study's methods: Across the 670 or so repertoires, a later analysis counted roughly 84 million unique TCR beta chains, approximately 10 million of which were shared by at least two donors. Raw reads were error-corrected and collapsed into unique sequences by a nearest-neighbor algorithm in which closely related sequences were merged to remove PCR and sequencing errors. CDR3 sequences were aligned to IMGT reference sequences to assign V, D and J gene segments. Each retained sequence needed at least a six-nucleotide match to both a V gene segment and a J gene segment. Rearrangements were called productive when the CDR3 lacked stop codons and stayed in frame with V and J; all others were non-productive. CDR3 was defined according to IMGT convention as the region running from the second conserved V-encoded cysteine to the conserved J-encoded phenylalanine. The earlier analysis of 550 to 650 of the donors excluded any sequence lacking an unambiguous match to a single V gene segment. An earlier analysis of some 610 of the donors called V segments functional above 56.7% productive rearrangements and segregating when the between-donor standard deviation exceeded 5%. To diagnose cytomegalovirus status from the catalog of TCR beta chain sequences, a statistical classification framework was built. V and J gene assignment, in a later analysis, came from comparing TCR nucleotide sequences with IMGT/GENE-DB human TR gene sequences. Using the TCRdist pipeline, a later analysis assigned CDR3 sequences along with most-parsimonious VDJ recombination scenarios. A later analysis defined each TCR beta chain by its CDR3 amino acid sequence plus V-gene family, and excluded reads lacking a unique V-gene family. As a way to deal with suspected cross-contamination and a sequencing artifact, a later analysis dropped hundreds of nucleotide sequences that were highly shared and had low generation probability. In a later analysis, a clonal expansion index for each public chain was calculated from normalized within-repertoire ranks of inferred template counts. A later analysis computed generation probabilities with a VDJ recombination model fitted to out-of-frame rearrangements, and checked the results against IGoR. In a later analysis, TCR-TCR, TCR-HLA and TCR-CMV co-occurrence was scored with hypergeometric tests, and a repertoire-size bias correction was applied to TCR pairs. False discovery rates were estimated in a later analysis by permuting HLA or CMV assignments 20 times. In a later analysis, co-occurring TCRs were grouped using DBSCAN, and TCRdist sequence similarity was added for clustering within HLA-allele-positive subsets. For co-occurrence clustering, repertoires with fewer than 30,000 or more than 120,000 public chains were excluded, along with four to six repertoires with anomalous nucleotide sharing. TCRdb re-hosts the immuneACCESS table, in-frame sequences only. Its copies lack some clones; in the studies checked, an unresolved V gene accounts for under half of them, and the cause for the rest is not known. That table is the source of V, J and clone size, and D and trimming were worked out from the DNA. Across this sample there are some 160,000 clones, with roughly two thirds seen only once. The top ten constitute approximately 5.6% of the sample.

In total, around 600 healthy bone marrow donors made up the cohort. At the time of sampling, every cohort member was nominally healthy, though immune exposures that went unrecorded were likely present. The donor was CMV seropositive and belonged to the group of 250 to 300 seropositive cohort members. A peripheral blood sample was provided by each donor, and peripheral blood mononuclear cells were used for TCR beta sequencing. Genomic DNA was extracted from the blood cell samples with the Qiagen DNeasy Blood Extraction Kit. This receptor chain uses TRBV2 and TRBJ2-1; the D gene is unclear. Sequenced input: PBMCs. The sequence came from a woman aged 18-29 years in good health and CMV-seropositive. The sequence in DNA is TGTGCCAGCAGTGAAGAACTTTCCAATGAGCAGTTCTTC. The translation is CASSEELSNEQFF.